The 30 T cell receptor beta chains in this list originate from one sample, sequenced in a study of CD8 T cells in Susac syndrome. When the RNA was reverse transcribed, random hexamers were used with an input of 0.5 to 1 ug. TCRdb passed the immunoSEQ multiplex PCR reads through MiXCR, listing each CDR3 protein once. Of fewer than 300,000 distinct CDR3 sequences in the sample, roughly 81% are singletons; the top ten hold approximately 0.12%. Specimen: CD8+ T cells from PBMCs. Receptors originate from a human donor with multiple sclerosis.

The chain recombines TRBV27 with TRBJ1-5, with 10 bases matching TRBD1. The CDR3 contains 16 residues. V shed 0 bases and J 4 bases; nucleotides not matched to a gene: 3. CDR1 MNHEY and CDR2 SMNVEV come from the germline V gene (reference sequence). In DNA form, the CDR3 reads TGTGCCAGCAGTTTATCAGGGGGACAGGGGAATCAGCCCCAGCATTTT. This gives the protein CASSLSGGQGNQPQHF.

CDR3: CASSFDRGSTDTQYF. Written as DNA, the CDR3 is TGTGCCAGCAGCTTCGACAGGGGTAGCACAGATACGCAGTATTTT. The rearrangement joins TRBV5-4 to TRBJ2-3, with 8 bases aligning to TRBD1. CDR1 and CDR2 from the germline V gene are SGHNT and YYREEE (reference sequence). The CDR3 covers 15 residues. V lost 2 bases and J lost 0; bases outside the gene matches: 2.

The V gene is TRBV19, the J gene TRBJ1-2, with TRBD1 as a possible D gene (6 bases). Looked up from germline, CDR1 is LNHDA and CDR2 is SQIVND (reference sequence). Trimming left V 6 bases short and J 8 bases short, with 22 bases between. This CDR3 comprises 15 residues. The CDR3 is CASRAPRTEGGGYTF. For the CDR3, the DNA is TGTGCCAGTAGGGCCCCCCGGACAGAAGGGGGAGGCTACACCTTC.

The rearrangement links TRBV30 to TRBJ1-2, with D perhaps matching TRBD1 (6 bases). Per the germline V gene, CDR1 is GTSNPN and CDR2 is SVGIG (reference sequence). The CDR3 loop spans 13 amino acids. Trimming cost V 3 bases and J 3 bases, with 11 bases left between them. The CDR3, as DNA: TGTGCCTGGAGGGAGACAGGAGACTATGGCTACACCTTC. Translated: CAWRETGDYGYTF.

The CDR3 reads CASSAFDGAGASYEQYF. In DNA, the CDR3 is TGTGCCAGCAGCGCTTTTGACGGGGCGGGAGCCTCCTACGAGCAGTACTTC. This sequence joins TRBV7-9 and TRBJ2-7; 7 nucleotides align to TRBD2. Germline CDR1 is SEHNR and CDR2 is FQNEAQ (reference sequence). The J segment lost 0 bases and the V segment lost 5 bases, leaving 13 bases of the junction unmatched. The CDR3 has 17 residues.

V is TRBV6-2 or TRBV6-3 and J is TRBJ2-1; D gene ambiguous. The CDR3 loop spans 15 amino acids. The V end was cut by 5 bases, the J end by 0 bases, with 11 bases between. Germline CDR1 and CDR2: MNHEY and SVGEGT. CDR3 residues: CASSDRQSSYNEQFF. CDR3 sequence (DNA): TGTGCCAGCAGTGACCGACAAAGCTCCTACAATGAGCAGTTCTTC.

The genes are TRBV6-1 and TRBJ2-1; 16 bases are shared with TRBD2. With V trimmed by 8 bases and J by 0 bases, 10 bases remained unmatched. The germline V gene has CDR1 MNHNS and CDR2 SASEGT. CDR3 length equals 19 residues. The CDR3 sequence is CASRLGLAGGPSSYNEQFF. In DNA form, the CDR3 reads TGTGCCAGCCGATTGGGACTAGCGGGAGGGCCTAGCTCCTACAATGAGCAGTTCTTC.

This chain joins TRBV6-2 or TRBV6-3 and TRBJ1-5; TRBD1 is a possible D gene (5 bases). Trimming removed 6 bases from V and 0 bases from J, with 15 bases in between. The CDR3 has 16 residues. Germline CDR1 reads MNHEY; CDR2 reads SVGEGT. This chain's CDR3 is CASSFSRQYSNQPQHF. The CDR3 bases are TGTGCCAGCAGCTTCTCACGACAGTATAGCAATCAGCCCCAGCATTTT.

V is TRBV28 and J is TRBJ2-2, with TRBD2 as a possible D gene (6 bases). CDR1 and CDR2 from the germline V gene are MDHEN and SYDVKM. The CDR3 is 15 amino acids. V lost 4 bases, J lost 2 bases, and 11 bases lay in between. CDR3 coding DNA: TGTGCCAGCAGTTACGGGACTCTCAACACCGGGGAGCTGTTTTTT. Its translation: CASSYGTLNTGELFF.

This CDR3 reads CASSLIEAGAFF. The CDR3 DNA is TGTGCCAGCAGCTTAATCGAGGCGGGAGCTTTCTTT. The chain employs TRBV7-9 and TRBJ1-1; D not certain. Trimming cost V 2 bases and J 10 bases, with 11 bases left between them. This CDR3 contains 12 residues. The germline CDR1 and CDR2 sequences are SEHNR and FQNEAQ (reference sequence).

The CDR3 DNA reads as TGTGCCAGTCGGGACGGGGGAGAAAGTCAGCCCCAGCATTTT. It yields the protein CASRDGGESQPQHF. V and J are TRBV12-3 or TRBV12-4 and TRBJ1-5, with a possible D match to TRBD1 (5 bases). Trimming pared 9 bases from V and 6 bases from J, leaving 18 bases between. This CDR3 contains 14 residues.

J is TRBJ1-1 and V is TRBV6-5; no clear D. In germline, CDR1 is MNHEY, CDR2 SVGAGI. This CDR3 is built from 14 residues. V was cut by 2 bases and J by 0 bases, with 7 bases left in between. This CDR3 reads CASSYERMNTEAFF. CDR3 sequence (DNA): TGTGCCAGCAGTTACGAACGCATGAACACTGAAGCTTTCTTT.

This clonotype has a handful of counts. The chain combines TRBV4-1 with TRBJ2-7, with a possible D match to TRBD2 (6 bases). CDR3 length: 15 amino acids. The V and J ends lost 1 base and 0 bases respectively, with 10 bases between them. Germline V gene lookup returns CDR1 MGHRA and CDR2 YSYEKL. CDR3 DNA: TGCGCCAGCAGCCAAGTGGCGGGGAGCTCCTACGAGCAGTACTTC. Amino acids: CASSQVAGSSYEQYF.

The J gene is TRBJ2-7, the V gene TRBV11-2; no firm D call. The CDR3 loop spans 11 amino acids. CDR1 and CDR2 from the germline V gene are SGHAT and FQNNGV. V lost 5 bases and J 7 bases, leaving 9 bases between the germline ends. CDR3: CASSLPLEQYF. CDR3 DNA: TGTGCCAGCAGCCTCCCGCTTGAGCAGTACTTC.

This clonotype was seen more than once but under ten times. The chain has TRBV7-9 and TRBJ1-1, with a weak D call TRBD1 (6 bases). This CDR3 is 14 amino acids long. Germline CDR1 reads SEHNR; CDR2 reads FQNEAQ (reference sequence). Trimming cost V 5 bases and J 0 bases, with 10 bases left between them. The CDR3 region has the DNA TGTGCCAGCAGCCCGACAGGCGTGAACACTGAAGCTTTCTTT. Translating gives CASSPTGVNTEAFF.

The rearrangement uses TRBV28 and TRBJ2-2; D gene unclear. CDR1 and CDR2 from the germline V gene are MDHEN and SYDVKM. V was clipped by 6 bases and J by 6 bases, with 8 bases between them. The CDR3 length is 12 residues. The CDR3 spells CASREPPGELFF. The CDR3 DNA reads TGTGCCAGCAGGGAGCCTCCCGGGGAGCTGTTTTTT.

This chain joins TRBV5-6 and TRBJ2-1; D remains unclear. Germline CDR1 SGHDT, CDR2 YYEEEE. The CDR3 totals 12 residues. Trimming left V 3 bases short and J 5 bases short, with 6 bases between. CDR3 nucleotide sequence: TGTGCCAGCAGCTCGTGGGACAATGAGCAGTTCTTC. Translating it yields CASSSWDNEQFF.

The V and J genes are TRBV27 and TRBJ1-1; D gene uncertain. Germline V gene sequence: CDR1 MNHEY, CDR2 SMNVEV (reference sequence). The CDR3 totals 14 residues. V dropped 8 bases and J dropped 4 bases, with 17 bases sitting between them. For the CDR3, the DNA is TGTGCCAGCTCGGCACCCCGGTTGGGCACTGAAGCTTTCTTT. Encoded protein: CASSAPRLGTEAFF.

The CDR3 loop is CASKWIAGTGELFF. In DNA form, the CDR3 reads TGTGCCAGCAAGTGGATAGCGGGAACCGGGGAGCTGTTTTTT. This sequence joins TRBV2 and TRBJ2-2; 8 nucleotides agree with TRBD2. The CDR3 totals 14 residues. The V segment lost 7 bases and the J segment 5 bases; nucleotides outside the gene matches: 6. CDR1 and CDR2 from the germline V gene are SNHLY and FYNNEI.

The genes are TRBV29-1 and TRBJ2-5; 9 bases fit TRBD1. V was clipped by 3 bases and J by 4 bases; unmatched bases: 9. Germline V gives CDR1 SQVTM, CDR2 ANQGSEA. CDR3 length: 15 amino acids. CDR3 residues: CSVDHRGLLGETQYF. In DNA form, the CDR3 reads TGCAGCGTTGATCACAGGGGGCTTTTAGGAGAGACCCAGTACTTC.

This rearrangement joins TRBV29-1 to TRBJ2-3; D gene unclear. The V and J ends lost 5 bases and 5 bases respectively, with 5 bases between them. CDR3 length equals 10 residues. Germline values: CDR1 SQVTM, CDR2 ANQGSEA. The CDR3 bases are TGCAGCGTTCCCGAAGATACGCAGTATTTT. Translated: CSVPEDTQYF.

CDR3 in DNA: TGTGCCAGCAGTTTATTGACGGGGGCAGGCACCGGGGAGCTGTTTTTT. Residues: CASSLLTGAGTGELFF. The rearrangement links TRBV27 to TRBJ2-2; D possibly matches TRBD1 or TRBD2 (6 bases each). The CDR3 runs 16 residues. V dropped 1 base and J dropped 4 bases, with 13 bases sitting between them. CDR1 is MNHEY and CDR2 is SMNVEV in the germline V gene (reference sequence).

The chain recombines TRBV20-1 with TRBJ2-7; D possibly corresponds to TRBD1 (5 bases). The CDR3 runs 14 residues. Trimming pared 6 bases from V and 3 bases from J, leaving 18 bases between. Per germline, CDR1 DFQATT and CDR2 SNEGSKA (reference sequence). The CDR3 nucleotides read TGCAGTGCCGAAAACAGGTCCGGTGTCTACGAGCAGTACTTC. It is translated as CSAENRSGVYEQYF.

The rearrangement joins TRBV27 to TRBJ1-2; D may be TRBD1 (6 bases). The V end was cut by 3 bases, the J end by 5 bases, with 13 bases between. From germline, CDR1 is MNHEY and CDR2 SMNVEV (reference sequence). This CDR3 has 14 amino acids. The CDR3: CASSFTGTSYGYTF. The CDR3 nucleotides are TGTGCCAGCAGTTTCACCGGGACATCATATGGCTACACCTTC.

The genes are TRBV19 and TRBJ1-2, with D unresolved. This CDR3 spans 14 amino acids. Germline V CDR1 and CDR2: LNHDA, SQIVND (reference sequence). The V gene lost 5 bases and the J gene lost 0 bases, with 10 bases spanning the gap. The CDR3 DNA reads TGTGCCAGTAGTTGGCCCTTTTCTAACTATGGCTACACCTTC. It translates to CASSWPFSNYGYTF.

The chain uses TRBV27 and TRBJ2-7; TRBD1 is a possible D gene (5 bases). V lost 2 bases, J lost 6 bases, and 11 bases lay in between. CDR1 MNHEY and CDR2 SMNVEV come from the germline V gene (reference sequence). The CDR3 covers 13 residues. CDR3 residues: CASSLSQGSEQYF. CDR3 in DNA: TGTGCCAGCAGTTTAAGTCAGGGAAGCGAGCAGTACTTC.

The J gene is TRBJ2-7, the V gene TRBV7-9; the D gene is possibly TRBD1 (5 bases). CDR1 is SEHNR, CDR2 FQNEAQ, per germline (reference sequence). This CDR3 has 15 residues. V was cut by 2 bases and J by 1 base, with 12 bases left in between. The CDR3 protein is CASSLKGVDSYEQYF. The CDR3 DNA follows: TGTGCCAGCAGCTTAAAAGGGGTCGATTCCTACGAGCAGTACTTC.

This rearrangement joins TRBV10-3 to TRBJ2-7; 14 bases are a match to TRBD2. The germline V gene encodes CDR1 ENHRY and CDR2 SYGVKD. The CDR3 runs 17 residues. With 0 bases clipped from V and 0 bases from J, the junction kept 1 base outside the gene matches. The DNA of the CDR3 is TGTGCCATCAGTGAGTCGGGGACTAGCGGGAGCTCCTACGAGCAGTACTTC. This translates into CAISESGTSGSSYEQYF.

This chain uses TRBV10-3 with TRBJ2-7, with 8 nucleotides matching TRBD2. The J segment lost 3 bases and the V segment lost 4 bases, leaving 11 bases of the junction unmatched. CDR1 is ENHRY and CDR2 is SYGVKD in the germline V gene. The CDR3 runs to 16 residues. The DNA of the CDR3 is TGTGCCATCAGTGTACGTGGGCGGGAGGCCATCTACGAGCAGTACTTC. It encodes CAISVRGREAIYEQYF.

Here the CDR3 reads CASSVSGVNEQFF. The CDR3, as DNA: TGTGCCAGCAGCGTATCCGGGGTTAATGAGCAGTTCTTC. The gene calls are TRBV9 and TRBJ2-1; D may be TRBD2 (5 bases). CDR1 and CDR2 (germline): SGDLS, YYNGEE. The V end lost 1 base, the J end lost 7 bases, and 9 bases lay between the germline ends. The CDR3 has 13 residues.